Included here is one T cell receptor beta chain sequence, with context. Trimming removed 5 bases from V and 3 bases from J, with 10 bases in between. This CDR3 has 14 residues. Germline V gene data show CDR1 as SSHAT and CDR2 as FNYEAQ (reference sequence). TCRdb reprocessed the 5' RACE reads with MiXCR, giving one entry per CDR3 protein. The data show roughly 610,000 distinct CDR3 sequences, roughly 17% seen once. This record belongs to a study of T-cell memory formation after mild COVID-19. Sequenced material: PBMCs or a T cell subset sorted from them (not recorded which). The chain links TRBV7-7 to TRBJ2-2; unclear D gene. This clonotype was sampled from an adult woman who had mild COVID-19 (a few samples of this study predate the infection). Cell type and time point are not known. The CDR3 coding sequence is TGTGCCAGCAGCCCCTTGACCGACACCGGGGAGCTGTTTTTT. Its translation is CASSPLTDTGELFF.